The rows below give T cell receptor beta chains drawn from one sample of a study of HIV-infected patients and healthy controls. TCRdb reprocessed the 5' RACE reads via MiXCR and lists one record per CDR3 protein. This repertoire shows approximately 8,600 distinct CDR3 sequences, approximately 8.3% found once; its top ten account for 22%. The sample in question was blood, obtained during antiretroviral therapy. The source is an adult with HIV infection. The CDR3 runs from the conserved cysteine through the conserved F or W. The order of the fields is D gene, J gene, clone size, V gene, CDR3 DNA, CDR3 protein. D genes are given only for firm matches. A clone size is listed for some rows: how often the clone was seen (once, few, many), or a class if it is expanded.

>TRBD1|TRBJ1-1|medium-sized|TRBV7-9
TGTGCCAGCAGCTTTGGGACAGTGGCTTTCTTT
CASSFGTVAFF
>-|TRBJ2-5|medium-sized|TRBV19
TGTGCCAGTAGTACAAACCAAGAGACCCAGTACTTC
CASSTNQETQYF
>TRBD1|TRBJ1-1|many|TRBV19
TGTGCCAGTAGTACTACAGGGGGCGCGAACACTGAAGCTTTCTTT
CASSTTGGANTEAFF
>TRBD2|TRBJ2-7|many|TRBV27
TGTGCCAGCAGTCCGGGAGGGCCGATCTCCTACGAGCAGTACTTC
CASSPGGPISYEQYF
>-|TRBJ1-1|many|TRBV20-1
TGCAGTGCTAGGGGACCTAACACTGAAGCTTTCTTT
CSARGPNTEAFF
>-|TRBJ1-2|many|TRBV14
TGTGCCAGCAGCCAAGTGCCCCCAGGTCTGTACTATGGCTACACCTTC
CASSQVPPGLYYGYTF
>-|TRBJ2-5|-|TRBV10-1
TGCGCCAGCAGTGAGTCGGGCAGGGGCCAAGAGACCCAGTACTTC
CASSESGRGQETQYF
>TRBD2|TRBJ2-1|medium-sized|TRBV5-1
TGCGCCAGCAGCTTTCCGACTAGCGGGAGGTCGACCTACAATGAGCAGTTCTTC
CASSFPTSGRSTYNEQFF
>TRBD1|TRBJ2-3|medium-sized|TRBV5-1
TGCGCCAGCAGCCCGGGACAGGGGACAGATACGCAGTATTTT
CASSPGQGTDTQYF
>-|TRBJ1-5|many|TRBV5-5
TGTGCCAGCAGCTTGACAGGGAGTGAGAAGCCCCAGCATTTT
CASSLTGSEKPQHF
>-|TRBJ1-4|medium-sized|TRBV20-1
TGCAGTGCTAGAGATCTGGGGAGAGGGAGCGAAAAACTGTTTTTT
CSARDLGRGSEKLFF
>-|TRBJ2-5|once|TRBV5-5
TGTGCCAGCAGCTTGACGGGGGCAGCCCAAGAGACCCAGTACTTC
CASSLTGAAQETQYF
>-|TRBJ2-4|few|TRBV12-3/TRBV12-4
TGTGCCAGCAGTTTCGAGTCTTTAGCCAAAAACATTCAGTACTTC
CASSFESLAKNIQYF
>-|TRBJ2-5|many|TRBV6-5
TGTGCCAGCAACGGGGTGCATCTGGAGGAGACCCAGTACTTC
CASNGVHLEETQYF
>-|TRBJ2-1|medium-sized|TRBV20-1
TGCAGTGCTAGCGGCGGTAGTCACTACAATGAGCAGTTCTTC
CSASGGSHYNEQFF
>-|TRBJ2-7|many|TRBV27
TGTGCCAGCAGTTTAATGTTTGTGGGCCCTGGGGAGCAGTACTTC
CASSLMFVGPGEQYF
>TRBD1|TRBJ2-1|many|TRBV7-2
TGTGCCAGCAGCTTAGTACAGGGGGCCTGGGAGCAGTTCTTC
CASSLVQGAWEQFF
>TRBD2|TRBJ2-5|medium-sized|TRBV5-1
TGCGCCAGCAGCAGCTCCGGGACTAGCGGGGGGGCCGAGACCCAGTACTTC
CASSSSGTSGGAETQYF
>-|TRBJ2-1|many|TRBV5-1
TGCGCCAGCAGCTCACGTTCCGCGAACGGTGAGCAGTTCTTC
CASSSRSANGEQFF
>-|TRBJ2-1|many|TRBV5-1
TGCGCCAGCAGCCCGATGGGGCAGGGACTTCAGTTCTTC
CASSPMGQGLQFF
>TRBD1|TRBJ2-7|medium-sized|TRBV2
TGTGCCAGCAGCCTGGGACAGGGGGCCTACGAGCAGTACTTC
CASSLGQGAYEQYF
>-|TRBJ1-2|many|TRBV5-1
TGCGCCAGCAGCTTAGACCCTCAGAGGGCTAACTATGGCTACACCTTC
CASSLDPQRANYGYTF
>-|TRBJ2-3|-|TRBV25-1
TGTGCCAGCAGTGAATTCCAGGGGAGCACAGATACGCAGTATTTT
CASSEFQGSTDTQYF